This T cell receptor beta chain was recorded in a study of blood T cell repertoires in COVID-19. Study-level information: Samples came from the United States, Italy and Spain, spanning acute and convalescent COVID-19. From T cells, B-cell-depleted T cells, or PBMCs came the material, which was cDNA or gDNA.

How the authors handled the data: Estimation of nucleated cell counts was performed using reference gene primer amplification. The assay was immunoSEQ multiplex PCR, and TCRdb's table has in-frame clones only and misses some. The DNA gave D and trimming, while V, J and clone size come from that table. The repertoire consists of roughly 62,000 clones, with roughly 89% occurring once and the leading ten covering approximately 5%. Sequenced material: peripheral blood. The source of this sequence is a human donor in a cohort sampled during active COVID-19.

The CDR3 coding sequence is TGTGCCAGTGAGGAGAGGGTGATCGGTGGCTACACCTTC. It is translated as CASEERVIGGYTF. V is TRBV19 and J is TRBJ1-2; no reliable D call. CDR1 and CDR2 (germline): LNHDA, SQIVND (reference sequence). The CDR3 length is 13 residues. Trimming cost V 8 bases and J 7 bases, with 17 bases left between them.